A selection of T cell receptor beta chains follows, all from one sample in a study of cytomegalovirus exposure and HLA in healthy donors. Assay: immunoSEQ multiplex PCR; the TCRdb copy retains only in-frame clones and omits some. Of 250,000 to 350,000 clones listed, approximately 90% were seen once; the top ten hold about 1.2%. The sequenced sample was PBMCs. The receptors were sampled from a young woman in good health and CMV-seropositive. CDR3s include the opening cysteine and the closing phenylalanine or tryptophan. Each record gives: clone size, J gene, D gene, V gene, CDR3 protein, CDR3 DNA. A D gene is named only where the DNA matches it firmly. Expanded clones are given a class, and other clones once, few, many or no size at all.

>.|TRBJ2-1|.|TRBV18
CASSPGGNEQFF
TGTGCCAGCTCACCAGGGGGCAATGAGCAGTTCTTC
>.|TRBJ1-5|.|TRBV2
CASSVQQGRPIQPQHF
TGTGCCAGCAGCGTACAGCAGGGCCGGCCTATTCAGCCCCAGCATTTT
>.|TRBJ2-7|TRBD1|TRBV28
CASRYGTGGTYEQYF
TGTGCCAGCAGGTACGGTACAGGGGGAACCTACGAGCAGTACTTC
>once|TRBJ1-5|.|TRBV12-2
CASRFPGPSNQPQHF
TGTGCAAGTCGCTTCCCAGGCCCTTCCAATCAGCCCCAGCATTTT
>.|TRBJ2-3|TRBD2|TRBV5-4
CASSMGLATDTQYF
TGTGCCAGCAGCATGGGACTAGCGACAGATACGCAGTATTTT
>.|TRBJ1-2|.|TRBV27
CASRRQSTYGYTF
TGTGCCAGCAGGCGCCAGAGTACTTATGGCTACACCTTC
>once|TRBJ2-3|.|TRBV27
CASGYRDTQYF
TGTGCCAGCGGGTACAGGGATACGCAGTATTTT
>.|TRBJ1-6|.|TRBV4-1
CASSRASRDSSPLHF
TGCGCCAGCAGCCGAGCCAGCAGGGATAGCTCACCCCTCCACTTT
>.|TRBJ1-2|TRBD1|TRBV6-5
CASSSGQEPGDGYTF
TGTGCCAGCAGTTCAGGACAGGAGCCTGGGGATGGCTACACCTTC
>few|TRBJ2-7|TRBD2|TRBV7-2
CASSPTAGLIYEQYF
TGTGCCAGCAGCCCTACAGCGGGACTAATCTACGAGCAGTACTTC
>.|TRBJ1-2|TRBD1|TRBV6-5
CASSYSGQTYGYTF
TGTGCCAGCAGTTACTCGGGACAGACTTATGGCTACACCTTC
>.|TRBJ2-5|.|TRBV6-5
CASSYSNSQRRETQYF
TGTGCCAGCAGTTACTCGAATTCTCAGCGTAGAGAGACCCAGTACTTC
>.|TRBJ2-7|.|TRBV9
CASSPRDSWTSQSLYEQYF
TGTGCCAGCAGCCCACGGGACAGCTGGACTAGCCAGTCCCTCTACGAGCAGTACTTC
>.|TRBJ2-7|.|TRBV5-1
CASSPGPTPSYEQYF
TGCGCTAGCAGCCCCGGGCCGACTCCTTCCTACGAGCAGTACTTC
>.|TRBJ1-5|.|TRBV27
CASSLERPINQPQHF
TGTGCCAGCAGTTTAGAGCGACCCATCAATCAGCCCCAGCATTTT
>.|TRBJ1-5|.|TRBV27
CASSRRQGFDQPQHF
TGTGCCAGCAGCCGCCGCCAGGGGTTCGATCAGCCCCAGCATTTT
>few|TRBJ2-3|.|TRBV29-1
CSANEDTQYF
TGCAGCGCGAACGAGGATACGCAGTATTTT
>.|TRBJ2-1|TRBD2|TRBV29-1
CSVGGTRSSNEQFF
TGCAGCGTTGGAGGGACTAGATCTTCCAATGAGCAGTTCTTC
>.|TRBJ2-2|.|TRBV2
CASTEGLNTGELFF
TGTGCCAGCACGGAGGGGCTGAACACCGGGGAGCTGTTTTTT
>.|TRBJ2-3|TRBD1|TRBV11-3
CASSLDGTERDTQYF
TGTGCCAGCAGCTTAGACGGGACAGAGAGAGATACGCAGTATTTT
>.|TRBJ1-5|.|TRBV6-5
CASSYRGIGQPQHF
TGTGCCAGCAGTTACCGGGGAATCGGTCAGCCCCAGCATTTT
>few|TRBJ1-4|TRBD1|TRBV5-8
CASSPGTGNEKLFF
TGTGCCAGCAGCCCCGGGACAGGGAATGAAAAACTGTTTTTT
>.|TRBJ1-2|.|TRBV4-1
CASSQGEGYTF
TGCGCCAGCAGCCAAGGGGAGGGCTACACCTTC
>.|TRBJ1-6|.|TRBV28
CASSSLKGLASPLHF
TGTGCCAGCAGTTCCCTTAAGGGTTTGGCTTCACCCCTCCACTTT
>.|TRBJ2-5|.|TRBV5-1
CASSLAAAQETQYF
TGCGCCAGCAGCTTGGCTGCAGCCCAAGAGACCCAGTACTTC
>.|TRBJ1-1|TRBD1|TRBV27
CASSFGLGGAEAFF
TGTGCCAGCAGCTTTGGATTAGGGGGCGCTGAAGCTTTCTTT
>few|TRBJ2-7|.|TRBV2
CASSDPAWDYEQYF
TGTGCCAGCAGTGATCCAGCCTGGGACTACGAGCAGTACTTC
>.|TRBJ2-5|.|TRBV6-1
CASSDAGRGETQYF
TGTGCCAGCAGTGATGCAGGGCGAGGAGAGACCCAGTACTTC
>.|TRBJ1-3|.|TRBV18
CASSPPSQSGNTIYF
TGTGCCAGCTCACCACCGTCACAGTCTGGAAACACCATATATTTT
>.|TRBJ2-1|TRBD2|TRBV27
CASSLDGRTYNEQFF
TGTGCCAGCAGTTTAGACGGGAGGACCTACAATGAGCAGTTCTTC
>.|TRBJ1-3|TRBD1|TRBV7-9
CASSSSGTGRGNTIYF
TGTGCCAGCAGCTCATCCGGGACAGGGCGAGGAAACACCATATATTTT
>.|TRBJ2-3|.|TRBV6-5
CASRPDGVSTDTQYF
TGTGCCAGCAGACCCGACGGAGTGAGCACAGATACGCAGTATTTT
>.|TRBJ1-2|.|TRBV19
CASRRGGTGNYGYTF
TGTGCCAGCCGTCGGGGGGGAACCGGGAACTATGGCTACACCTTC
>.|TRBJ1-4|.|TRBV5-1
CASSQGRGGEKLFF
TGCGCCAGCAGCCAGGGTCGGGGTGGTGAAAAACTGTTTTTT
>.|TRBJ2-2|TRBD2|TRBV28
CASSSPAGTSGRTKNGELFF
TGTGCCAGCAGCTCACCCGCCGGGACTAGCGGGAGGACGAAGAACGGGGAGCTGTTTTTT
>.|TRBJ1-3|.|TRBV27
CASGVRDASGTIYF
TGTGCCAGCGGGGTCCGGGACGCATCGGGCACCATATATTTT
>.|TRBJ2-7|.|TRBV2
CASTMPSHEQYF
TGTGCCAGCACCATGCCCTCCCACGAGCAGTACTTC
>.|TRBJ2-7|TRBD1|TRBV29-1
CSVEGGQGVETYEQYF
TGCAGCGTTGAAGGGGGACAGGGAGTAGAGACCTACGAGCAGTACTTC
>few|TRBJ1-6|.|TRBV6-1
CASSEAYPENSPLHF
TGTGCCAGCAGTGAAGCATACCCTGAGAATTCACCCCTCCACTTT
>.|TRBJ1-5|.|TRBV5-6
CASSLAAHSNQPQHF
TGTGCCAGCAGCTTGGCCGCACATAGCAATCAGCCCCAGCATTTT
>.|TRBJ1-4|.|TRBV15
CATSRATISGSPEKLFF
TGTGCCACCAGCAGAGCCACTATTTCCGGGTCCCCAGAAAAACTGTTTTTT
>.|TRBJ1-5|.|TRBV27
CASSLSRQDNQPQHF
TGTGCCAGCAGTTTATCTAGACAGGACAATCAGCCCCAGCATTTT
>.|TRBJ1-2|TRBD1|TRBV19
CASSISATGGGYTF
TGTGCCAGTAGTATTTCTGCGACAGGGGGTGGCTACACCTTC
>.|TRBJ2-7|.|TRBV5-6
CASSPTDRYLDEQYF
TGTGCCAGCAGCCCTACCGACAGGTACCTCGACGAGCAGTACTTC
>.|TRBJ1-1|.|TRBV2
CASSGQVGMVAFF
TGTGCCAGCAGTGGGCAGGTGGGGATGGTGGCTTTCTTT
>.|TRBJ2-3|TRBD2|TRBV5-1
CASSPGGLAGTDTQYF
TGCGCCAGCAGCCCGGGGGGACTAGCGGGCACAGATACGCAGTATTTT
>few|TRBJ1-1|.|TRBV6-4
CASSESLNTEAFF
TGTGCCAGCAGTGAGAGCTTGAACACTGAAGCTTTCTTT
>few|TRBJ2-1|TRBD1|TRBV4-3
CASSQAGQGSNEQFF
TGCGCCAGCAGCCAAGCCGGACAGGGTTCCAATGAGCAGTTCTTC
>.|TRBJ1-1|.|TRBV2
CASSELGRPERNTEAFF
TGTGCCAGCAGTGAGTTGGGTCGTCCAGAAAGGAACACTGAAGCTTTCTTT
>.|TRBJ1-5|.|TRBV28
CASSRPDGQPQHF
TGTGCCAGCAGTAGGCCCGACGGACAGCCCCAGCATTTT
>once|TRBJ1-5|.|TRBV4-1
CASSQEGLGSQPQHF
TGCGCCAGCAGCCAAGAGGGGTTGGGCAGTCAGCCCCAGCATTTT
>.|TRBJ1-5|.|TRBV4-3
CASSRDGNQPQHF
TGCGCCAGCAGCCGGGACGGAAATCAGCCCCAGCATTTT